The clone carrying this T cell receptor beta chain was found many times. This sample is drawn from a study of T cells in Graves' hyperthyroidism and ophthalmopathy. RNA transcripts were the template for amplifying TCR beta CDR3 regions. The TCR CDR3 was amplified in a first-round RT-PCR using the HTBI primer set. Via MiXCR, TCRdb re-called the multiplex PCR reads, giving one row per CDR3 protein. The sample shows hundreds of thousands of distinct CDR3 sequences, less than 30% of them seen only once. Per germline, CDR1 SQVTM and CDR2 ANQGSEA. Trimming at V came to 3 bases and at J to 3 bases, leaving 19 bases not matched to a gene. This CDR3 is 18 amino acids long.

The TCR sequence derives from a man between 35 and 55 years old with Graves' hyperthyroidism that later progressed to Graves' ophthalmopathy. The J gene is TRBJ1-2, the V gene TRBV29-1; 7 nucleotides line up with TRBD1. Specimen: blood. The chain's CDR3 is CSVDETGSGRSYYYGYTF. The DNA of the CDR3 is TGCAGCGTTGATGAGACAGGGAGTGGAAGGTCCTACTACTATGGCTACACCTTC.